This TCR beta chain was documented in a study of blood T cells in healthy people across ages. The study, taken as a whole, reports: Naive T cell percentage strongly correlated with TCR beta diversity.

A minimum of 6.5 million PBMCs was isolated per sample. Total RNA amounts of at least 5.5 micrograms were extracted per sample. A J-beta primer mix and a sample-barcoded 5' primer were used in a second PCR of about 7 to 12 cycles. TCRdb independently ran MiXCR on the 5' RACE reads; one entry per CDR3 protein. The repertoire holds 1.5 million to 2 million distinct CDR3 sequences, with 49% as singletons. Trimming removed 4 bases from V and 5 bases from J; junction bases left unmatched: 16. CDR3 length: 18 amino acids. Details on this clonotype: Its antigen is still unknown.

The source material was blood. The clonotype originates from a woman aged 40 to 50 in good health. V is TRBV12-3 or TRBV12-4 and J is TRBJ2-1, with 8 bases that match TRBD2. Here the CDR3 DNA reads TGTGCCAGCAGTTCCCGGACTAGCCGACCGAAATTGAACAATGAGCAGTTCTTC. This sequence encodes CASSSRTSRPKLNNEQFF.